The clone carrying this TCR beta chain was seen a handful of times. Antigen specificity is unknown. V was cut by 4 bases and J by 8 bases, with 23 bases left in between. Germline V gene sequence: CDR1 SGHVS, CDR2 FNYEAQ. The length of the CDR3 is 17 residues. TCRdb re-analysed the RT-PCR reads in MiXCR, keeping a single row per CDR3 protein. The sample holds over 650,000 distinct CDR3 sequences, less than 20% seen once. This sample was included in a study of response to subunit inactivated influenza vaccine. General observations from the study: That few new T cells are recruited by each seasonal influenza vaccination was the authors' suggestion.

The receptor comes from a man aged 50-60 years who received an inactivated influenza vaccine. The material sequenced was PBMCs from blood, taken roughly 5 days after vaccination. This sequence joins TRBV7-6 and TRBJ1-4, with TRBD1 as a possible D gene (5 bases). The CDR3: CASSSGSFKLWGEKLFF. The CDR3 DNA follows: TGTGCCAGCAGCTCCGGGTCTTTTAAACTATGGGGGGAAAAACTGTTTTTT.